The 13 T cell receptor beta chains presented below share a single source sample, sequenced in a study of T cells in Graves' hyperthyroidism and ophthalmopathy. The source material, RNA transcripts, was used to amplify TCR beta CDR3 regions. Using the HTBI primer set, a first-round RT-PCR was run on the TCR CDR3. TCRdb passed the multiplex PCR reads through MiXCR, listing each CDR3 protein once. Here the sample spans around 580,000 distinct CDR3 sequences, 16% being singletons. The source material was blood. Receptor source: a woman younger than 30 with Graves' hyperthyroidism.

In its sample, this clonotype was seen many times. CDR3 residues: CASSLVATSGTYNEQFF. CDR3 nucleotides: TGCGCCAGCAGCTTGGTGGCGACTAGCGGGACCTACAATGAGCAGTTCTTC. The chain uses TRBV5-1 and TRBJ2-1; 11 nucleotides agree with TRBD2. CDR1 and CDR2 (germline): SGHRS, YFSETQ. The junction had 4 bases not matched to a gene; V was cut back by 0 bases and J by 2 bases. This CDR3 has 17 residues. The variable domain in full, with the rest retrieved from reference TRBV5-1 and TRBJ2-1, is KAGVTQTPRYLIKTRGQQVTLSCSPISGHRSVSWYQQTPGQGLQFLFEYFSETQRNKGNFPGRFSGRQFSNSRSEMNVSTLELGDSALYLCASSLVATSGTYNEQFFGPGTRLTVL.

This chain's CDR3 is CASSSRRGSGEVSTDTQYF. The CDR3 nucleotides are TGTGCCAGCAGCTCAAGGAGGGGTAGCGGAGAAGTCAGCACAGATACGCAGTATTTT. The genes are TRBV28 and TRBJ2-3, with D tentatively TRBD2 (6 bases). V was shortened by 6 bases and J by 0 bases, with 25 bases between the two germline ends. This CDR3 has 19 residues. Germline V CDR1 and CDR2: MDHEN, SYDVKM.

This clonotype was picked up a small number of times. V and J are TRBV15 and TRBJ2-3, with 10 positions matching TRBD2. Looked up from germline, CDR1 is LNHNV and CDR2 is YYDKDF (reference sequence). Trimming removed 9 bases from V and 2 bases from J; junction bases left unmatched: 5. The CDR3 is made up of 14 amino acids. The CDR3 spells CATMGLAYTDTQYF. CDR3 nucleotides: TGTGCCACAATGGGACTAGCGTACACAGATACGCAGTATTTT. Combining the CDR3 with reference TRBV15 and TRBJ2-3 gives the whole variable domain DAMVIQNPRYQVTQFGKPVTLSCSQTLNHNVMYWYQQKSSQAPKLLFHYYDKDFNNEADTPDNFQSRRPNTSFCFLDIRSPGLGDTAMYLCATMGLAYTDTQYFGPGTRLTVL.

This clonotype was recorded a few times. The chain uses TRBV30 and TRBJ2-1, with 10 bases aligning to TRBD2. Looked up from germline, CDR1 is GTSNPN and CDR2 is SVGIG (reference sequence). V dropped 3 bases and J dropped 10; count of bases not matched to a gene: 12. This CDR3 region has 15 residues. The CDR3, as DNA: TGTGCCTGGAGGGGGCCAGCGGGAGGGCGTCGGGAGCAGTTCTTC. Protein: CAWRGPAGGRREQFF.

About this clonotype: This may be a read error: a much more frequent sequence differs by one nucleotide. The rearrangement links TRBV12-3 or TRBV12-4 to TRBJ2-6; tentative D call: TRBD2 (5 bases). Between the trimmed V and J ends, which lost 4 bases and 1 base, there was a span of 14 bases. CDR3 length: 17 residues. CDR3 DNA sequence: TGTGCCAGCAGTTGCTCGATTCCGGGATCTGGGGCCAACGTCCTGACTTTC. Translated: CASSCSIPGSGANVLTF.

The chain employs TRBV4-2 and TRBJ2-7; TRBD2 matches at 14 bases. The CDR3 sequence is 19 residues long. V shed 4 bases and J 1 base; nucleotides not matched to a gene: 12. CDR1 is LGHNA, CDR2 YNFKEQ, per germline. CDR3 residues: CASSPEGLAGVLGSYEQYF. The CDR3 DNA follows: TGTGCCAGCAGCCCGGAGGGACTAGCGGGAGTATTAGGATCCTACGAGCAGTACTTC.

This clonotype was seen at least ten times. The rearrangement links TRBV12-3 or TRBV12-4 to TRBJ2-1; D not resolved. This CDR3 comprises 15 residues. Between the trimmed V and J ends, which lost 4 bases and 1 base, there was a span of 11 bases. The CDR3 region is CASSSVAPSYNEQFF. The CDR3 nucleotides read TGTGCCAGCAGTTCCGTCGCCCCGTCCTACAATGAGCAGTTCTTC.

This clonotype was detected ten times or more. The rearrangement joins TRBV10-3 to TRBJ2-1; TRBD2 matches at 9 bases. Germline V gene data show CDR1 as ENHRY and CDR2 as SYGVKD. Germline trimming cut 4 bases from V and 5 bases from J; bases unmatched to any gene: 6. The CDR3 has 15 residues. The chain's CDR3 is CAISAETSGNNEQFF. The CDR3 bases are TGTGCCATCAGTGCTGAGACTAGCGGAAACAATGAGCAGTTCTTC.

Ten or more counts support this clonotype. The rearrangement links TRBV4-2 to TRBJ2-3, with D possibly TRBD1 on 5 matching bases. This CDR3 is built from 16 residues. The ends were cut back, 3 bases at V and 3 bases at J, with 16 bases in the middle. Germline CDR1 reads LGHNA; CDR2 reads YNFKEQ. This CDR3 is CASSQLTAKGTDTQYF. The CDR3 bases are TGTGCCAGCAGCCAGTTGACAGCAAAAGGGACAGATACGCAGTATTTT.

This clonotype was seen a few times. The rearrangement joins TRBV6-2 or TRBV6-3 to TRBJ1-5, with 7 bases aligning to TRBD1. The V gene's germline CDR1 is MNHEY and CDR2 SVGEGT. V shed 8 bases, J shed 7 bases, and the junction held 5 bases outside the gene matches. This CDR3 is 12 amino acids long. The CDR3: CASGQGVQPQHF. CDR3 in DNA: TGTGCCAGCGGTCAGGGGGTCCAGCCCCAGCATTTT.

This clonotype was counted only a few times. The CDR3 region is CASTLSGGSGTGNTGELFF. The CDR3, as DNA: TGTGCCAGCACTCTTTCGGGGGGTAGCGGGACTGGGAACACCGGGGAGCTGTTTTTT. V usage is TRBV28 and J usage is TRBJ2-2; TRBD2 matches at 8 bases. The CDR3 is 19 residues long. The germline gives CDR1 MDHEN, CDR2 SYDVKM. V shed 7 bases and J 1 base; nucleotides not matched to a gene: 17.

This chain uses TRBV7-2 with TRBJ2-2; 7 nucleotides match TRBD2. This CDR3 has 16 residues. Germline V gives CDR1 SGHTA, CDR2 FQGNSA. J lost 6 bases, V lost 5 bases, and 12 bases had no gene match. This CDR3 is CASSHLFWGGAGELFF. CDR3 DNA: TGTGCCAGCAGCCATCTTTTTTGGGGGGGAGCCGGGGAGCTGTTTTTT.

This clonotype was recorded many times. The rearrangement links TRBV5-1 to TRBJ1-1, with D hard to call. The CDR3 sequence is 14 residues long. The germline CDR1 and CDR2 sequences are SGHRS and YFSETQ. Deletions cut 5 bases from V and 0 bases from J, with 11 bases between. CDR3 coding DNA: TGCGCCAGCAGAACTTCGACACTGAACACTGAAGCTTTCTTT. Amino acids: CASRTSTLNTEAFF.